This T cell receptor beta chain was sequenced for a study of cytomegalovirus exposure and HLA in healthy donors. The PCR contained 60 Vbeta and 13 Jbeta primers. The repertoire was sequenced with immunoSEQ multiplex PCR; TCRdb's copy has only in-frame clones and lacks some. This sample has over 150,000 clones; about three quarters occur once, and the top ten carry about 3.1%. With 2 bases clipped from V and 0 bases from J, the junction kept 3 bases outside the gene matches. The CDR3 runs to 15 residues. Germline assignment: CDR1 SGHNT and CDR2 YYREEE (reference sequence). The study's findings and limits: The authors listed around 150 TCR beta chains as cytomegalovirus-associated.

Details on this clone: Its antigen is as yet unknown.

The TCR sequence derives from a woman aged 45-60 years in good health and CMV-seropositive. The V gene is TRBV5-4, the J gene TRBJ2-3; 7 nucleotides align to TRBD2. The sequenced sample consisted of PBMCs. CDR3 DNA: TGTGCCAGCAGCTTCGTGGGGGGGAGCACAGATACGCAGTATTTT. Its protein is CASSFVGGSTDTQYF.